The 19 T cell receptor beta chains presented below share a single source sample, sequenced in a study of patients and donors after allogeneic stem cell transplantation. Each CDR3 protein is one row after TCRdb ran MiXCR on the RT-PCR reads. There are about 160,000 distinct CDR3 sequences in the sample; about a third occur only once, and 40% to 55% lies in the top ten. Sequencing was performed on blood, either unsorted or a sorted T cell fraction (not recorded which). The receptors here all came from a human donor who was either an allogeneic HSCT recipient or a stem cell or donor lymphocyte infusion donor (not recorded which). It is not recorded whose cells these are; they may come from a transplant donor.

This clonotype showed up just a few times. The chain uses TRBV3-1 and TRBJ1-2; 7 bases fit TRBD1. Germline V gene sequence: CDR1 LGHDT, CDR2 YNNKEL (reference sequence). Losses at the gene ends were 3 bases for V and 8 bases for J; bases not matched to a gene: 6. The CDR3 spans 13 residues. The CDR3 sequence is CASSHGQEFGYTF. The CDR3 DNA follows: TGTGCCAGCAGCCATGGACAGGAATTCGGCTACACCTTC.

The chain uses TRBV24-1 and TRBJ2-7; 8 nucleotides align to TRBD1. The CDR3 totals 13 residues. The J segment lost 3 bases and the V segment lost 4 bases, leaving 1 base of the junction unmatched. Germline assignment: CDR1 KGHDR and CDR2 SFDVKD. The CDR3 reads CATSDGQGYEQYF. DNA for the CDR3: TGTGCCACCAGTGACGGACAGGGCTACGAGCAGTACTTC.

The chain joins TRBV20-1 to TRBJ2-3; TRBD2 agrees at 7 bases. CDR3 length: 14 residues. Germline CDR1 reads DFQATT; CDR2 reads SNEGSKA (reference sequence). J gave up 4 bases and V 2 bases, and 6 bases lay outside the gene matches. The CDR3: CSARPGTTPDTQYF. The CDR3 DNA is TGCAGTGCTAGACCCGGGACTACCCCAGATACGCAGTATTTT.

The rearrangement uses TRBV5-1 and TRBJ2-5, with 7 bases lining up with TRBD2. The ends lost 3 bases at V and 1 base at J; junction bases unmatched: 6. Germline CDR1 reads SGHRS; CDR2 reads YFSETQ. This CDR3 spans 15 amino acids. The CDR3 coding sequence is TGCGCCAGCAGCTGGGGAAGCGGGGCCCAAGAGACCCAGTACTTC. Encoded protein: CASSWGSGAQETQYF.

The rearrangement uses TRBV3-1 and TRBJ2-1; D remains ambiguous. Trimming stripped 1 base from V and 6 bases from J, with 7 bases between. The CDR3 contains 13 residues. Germline V gives CDR1 LGHDT, CDR2 YNNKEL (reference sequence). Written as DNA, the CDR3 is TGTGCCAGCAGCCAAGTTCTCGGCAATGAGCAGTTCTTC. This codes for CASSQVLGNEQFF.

The V call is TRBV28, the J call TRBJ1-5; possible D gene TRBD1, 5 bases. The CDR3 has 16 residues. The germline V gene has CDR1 MDHEN and CDR2 SYDVKM. V was clipped by 6 bases and J by 1 base, with 16 bases between them. As DNA, the CDR3 is TGTGCCAGCAGCCCGCACGGGACGGGGAGCAATCAGCCCCAGCATTTT. Translated: CASSPHGTGSNQPQHF.

The chain joins TRBV28 to TRBJ1-2, with D unresolved. The CDR3 has 12 amino acids. Germline V gene sequence: CDR1 MDHEN, CDR2 SYDVKM. V lost 3 bases and J lost 8, with 10 bases in between. CDR3 bases: TGTGCCAGCAGTTTGCGGCATCTAGGCTACACCTTC. Translation gives CASSLRHLGYTF.

The gene calls are TRBV6-5 and TRBJ2-1; D could derive from TRBD1 or TRBD2 (5 bases each). This CDR3 has 15 amino acids. Trimming took off 4 bases at V and 5 bases at J, with 15 bases between the two ends. The germline CDR1 and CDR2 sequences are MNHEY and SVGAGI. The CDR3 region has the DNA TGTGCCAGCAGTTTTGTTGCCGGGACGGACAATGAGCAGTTCTTC. This encodes CASSFVAGTDNEQFF.

This clonotype was observed at least ten times. The chain carries TRBV5-5 and TRBJ1-4; D is undetermined. Germline CDR1 SGHKS, CDR2 YYEKEE (reference sequence). This CDR3 is 16 amino acids long. V lost 3 bases to trimming and J lost 0 bases, with 12 bases between them. The CDR3 loop is CASSWNVVATNEKLFF. CDR3 sequence (DNA): TGTGCCAGCAGCTGGAATGTGGTTGCAACTAATGAAAAACTGTTTTTT. Full variable domain (rest looked up from reference TRBV5-5 and TRBJ1-4): DAGVTQSPTHLIKTRGQQVTLRCSPISGHKSVSWYQQVLGQGPQFIFQYYEKEERGRGNFPDRFSARQFPNYSSELNVNALLLGDSALYLCASSWNVVATNEKLFFGSGTQLSVL.

This clonotype came up many times. The J gene is TRBJ1-1, the V gene TRBV20-1; D may be TRBD1 (5 bases). The germline V gene has CDR1 DFQATT and CDR2 SNEGSKA (reference sequence). The CDR3 spans 14 residues. V shed 6 bases and J shed 1 base, with 15 bases lying between them. CDR3: CSAELPTGNTEAFF. CDR3 in DNA: TGCAGTGCCGAACTCCCCACAGGGAACACTGAAGCTTTCTTT.

The chain combines TRBV10-3 with TRBJ1-2; possibly TRBD1 for D (5 bases). Germline CDR1 and CDR2: ENHRY and SYGVKD. There are 15 residues in the CDR3. Trimming removed 2 bases at V and 6 bases at J, with 16 bases between. The CDR3 sequence: CAISEPRGGTHGYTF. CDR3 nucleotide sequence: TGTGCCATCAGTGAGCCCCGGGGAGGGACCCATGGCTACACCTTC.

This clonotype was detected only a few times. This chain's CDR3 is CASTQPGQSYNEQFF. The CDR3 region has the DNA TGTGCCAGCACTCAACCGGGCCAATCCTACAATGAGCAGTTCTTC. This rearrangement joins TRBV6-2 or TRBV6-3 to TRBJ2-1; D gene ambiguous. The CDR3 consists of 15 residues. The germline CDR1 and CDR2 sequences are MNHEY and SVGEGT. V shed 7 bases and J shed 1 base, with 14 bases lying between them.

The rearrangement links TRBV28 to TRBJ1-1; 8 nucleotides match TRBD1. Germline assignment: CDR1 MDHEN and CDR2 SYDVKM. V lost 3 bases and J lost 5; bases outside the gene matches: 5. CDR3 length: 14 residues. The CDR3 DNA reads TGTGCCAGCAGTTTCAGGGGGCGAAGGACTGAAGCTTTCTTT. This gives the protein CASSFRGRRTEAFF.

The V gene is TRBV4-2, the J gene TRBJ1-4; TRBD1 matches 7 bases. Germline values: CDR1 LGHNA, CDR2 YNFKEQ. V dropped 0 bases and J dropped 11; count of bases not matched to a gene: 15. The CDR3 sequence is 17 residues long. This CDR3 reads CASSQEGVGTAGPKLFF. Here the CDR3 DNA reads TGTGCCAGCAGCCAAGAAGGTGTAGGGACAGCTGGACCTAAACTGTTTTTT.

This chain uses TRBV6-6 with TRBJ1-4; D is uncertain. Trimming removed 0 bases at V and 6 bases at J, with 2 bases between. Per germline, CDR1 MNHNY and CDR2 SVGAGI (reference sequence). The CDR3 sequence is 12 residues long. The DNA of the CDR3 is TGTGCCAGCAGTTACTCGGATGAAAAACTGTTTTTT. Encoded protein: CASSYSDEKLFF.

The V call is TRBV6-4, the J call TRBJ1-2; 10 bases line up with TRBD1. CDR3 length: 14 amino acids. Unmatched junction bases numbered 3, after V lost 6 bases and J lost 2 bases. From germline, CDR1 is MRHNA and CDR2 SNTAGT. CDR3: CASRPGQGNYGYTF. CDR3 bases: TGTGCCAGCAGGCCGGGACAGGGGAACTATGGCTACACCTTC.

V gene TRBV14 combines with J gene TRBJ1-1, with D maybe TRBD1 (5 bases). V was trimmed by 2 bases and J by 11 bases, leaving 15 bases between them. This CDR3 region has 13 residues. Germline CDR1 reads SGHDN; CDR2 reads FVKESK. The DNA of the CDR3 is TGTGCCAGCAGCCAATTACCGGCCCGGGGGGCTTTCTTT. It specifies CASSQLPARGAFF.

The gene calls are TRBV7-9 and TRBJ2-5; D remains unclear. Germline V CDR1 and CDR2: SEHNR, FQNEAQ (reference sequence). The CDR3 runs to 15 residues. V was pared by 1 base and J by 0 bases, with 9 bases between. The CDR3 coding sequence is TGTGCCAGCAGCTTAGTCCCAGCGTACCAAGAGACCCAGTACTTC. It codes for CASSLVPAYQETQYF.

This clonotype was seen more than once but under ten times. The chain carries TRBV29-1 and TRBJ1-1; D is uncertain. V was shortened by 8 bases and J by 6 bases, with 13 bases between the two germline ends. CDR1 SQVTM and CDR2 ANQGSEA come from the germline V gene. The CDR3 runs to 11 residues. CDR3 residues: CSSREAAEAFF. Written as DNA, the CDR3 is TGCAGCTCCCGGGAGGCAGCTGAAGCTTTCTTT.